The clone carrying this T cell receptor beta chain was counted at least ten times. V gave up 6 bases and J gave up 6 bases, with 20 bases separating them. This CDR3 is 14 amino acids long. Germline values: CDR1 DFQATT, CDR2 SNEGSKA (reference sequence). The sorted Tregs were CD4+CD25+CD127-/low cells. TCRdb redid the calling of the 5' RACE reads with MiXCR, one entry per CDR3 protein. The sample carries roughly 57,000 distinct CDR3 sequences, roughly 20% recorded once. The chain employs TRBV20-1 and TRBJ1-1; D uncertain. The receptor was isolated from a female donor with breast cancer. The sequenced sample was tumor-infiltrating Tregs sorted from the breast tumor. The CDR3 spells CSAYDQRGVAEAFF. As DNA, the CDR3 is TGCAGTGCGTACGACCAACGGGGAGTGGCTGAAGCTTTCTTT.